This T cell receptor (beta chain) was captured by sequencing in a study of OX40 agonist ivuxolimab in advanced cancers. V trimming: 0 bases; J trimming: 4 bases; junction bases outside the gene matches: 8. Germline V CDR1 and CDR2: SGDLS, YYNGEE. This CDR3 region has 16 residues. Sequencing used immunoSEQ multiplex PCR; TCRdb keeps in-frame clones, though not all of them. The table lists approximately 86,000 clones, roughly 93% of them singletons. The origin of this receptor is an adult with an advanced solid tumor such as melanoma, head and neck, liver or kidney cancer. This specimen was CD4+ or CD8+ T cells sorted from blood, taken in a trial of the OX40 agonist ivuxolimab. The chain recombines TRBV9 with TRBJ2-3; 7 bases match TRBD2. The CDR3 loop reads CASSVDAGVTPDTQYF. The CDR3, as DNA: TGTGCCAGCAGCGTAGATGCGGGAGTAACCCCAGATACGCAGTATTTT.